Reported below is one TCR beta chain. Its antigen remains unknown. Possible read error: a much larger clone is one base away. This record comes from a study of metastatic and nonmetastatic thyroid tumors. The wider study: The study looked at repertoires side by side in blood and in tumor or nodule tissue from malignant and benign thyroid patients. General study findings and limits: Compared with benign nodules, malignant thyroid tumors were reported to have significantly higher TCR beta diversity in both blood and tumor.

All patients were treatment-naive before thyroid surgery. The CDR3 runs to 16 residues. Germline-derived CDR1 and CDR2 are SGHRS and YFSETQ. Authors' processing steps: The study's classifier, a distant-metastasis tool for papillary thyroid cancer, was built using CDR3 differences across clinicopathological groups. With MiXCR, TCRdb called clones anew from the PCR reads. These V and J calls derive from TCRdb rather than the authors' analysis. The table shows about 21,000 clones, with over 20% occurring only once. The sample taken for sequencing was tumor tissue. The receptor was derived from a male donor with papillary thyroid cancer or a benign thyroid nodule (not recorded which). Some clones in this sample may be carry-over from other donors' samples. V usage is TRBV5-1 and J usage is TRBJ2-5, with TRBD1 matching over 7 bases. CDR3 region: CASSLVSGGWQETKYF. DNA for the CDR3: TGCGCCAGCAGCTTGGTTTCAGGGGGATGGCAAGAGACCAAGTACTTC.